Below, 9 T cell receptor beta chains from the same sample are listed, as sequenced in a study of blood T cell repertoires in COVID-19. The assay was immunoSEQ multiplex PCR, and TCRdb's table has in-frame clones only and misses some. The profile shows roughly 160,000 clones, more than 85% of them singletons. Sequencing was performed on peripheral blood. All receptors derive from a man aged 55 to 70 with COVID-19, enrolled during active disease.

In its sample, this clone was seen once. V and J are TRBV11-3 and TRBJ2-3; 9 nucleotides line up with TRBD2. The germline V gene encodes CDR1 SGHNT and CDR2 YENEEA. This CDR3 comprises 16 residues. The V segment lost 1 base and the J segment 0 bases; nucleotides outside the gene matches: 2. In nucleotides, the CDR3 is TGTGCCAGCAGCTTAGGACTAGCGGTCAGCACAGATACGCAGTATTTT. This translates into CASSLGLAVSTDTQYF.

The rearrangement uses TRBV11-2 and TRBJ2-5, with TRBD2 identical over 11 bases. From germline, CDR1 is SGHAT and CDR2 FQNNGV. After removal of 5 bases from V and 5 bases from J, the junction contained 16 bases not matched to a gene. The CDR3 is 18 residues long. CDR3 loop: CASSGSSGGPSVRETQYF. CDR3 nucleotides: TGTGCCAGCAGCGGCTCTAGCGGGGGGCCGAGCGTGAGGGAGACCCAGTACTTC.

The chain couples TRBV19 to TRBJ2-7; tentatively, D is TRBD2 (5 bases). Germline V gene sequence: CDR1 LNHDA, CDR2 SQIVND (reference sequence). This CDR3 comprises 14 residues. V was clipped by 5 bases and J by 3 bases, with 14 bases between them. In DNA, the CDR3 is TGTGCCAGTAGTTCCGGGGTGGTCGGCTACGAGCAGTACTTC. Encoded protein: CASSSGVVGYEQYF. Complete variable domain (other parts from reference TRBV19 and TRBJ2-7): DGGITQSPKYLFRKEGQNVTLSCEQNLNHDAMYWYRQDPGQGLRLIYYSQIVNDFQKGDIAEGYSVSREKKESFPLTVTSAQKNPTAFYLCASSSGVVGYEQYFGPGTRLTVT.

The chain couples TRBV29-1 to TRBJ2-7; the D gene is possibly TRBD1 (5 bases). Germline CDR1 is SQVTM and CDR2 is ANQGSEA. This CDR3 contains 13 residues. V was pared by 3 bases and J by 2 bases, with 11 bases between. CDR3 sequence reads: CSVDVQGTYEQYF. The CDR3 coding sequence is TGCAGCGTTGATGTCCAGGGAACCTACGAGCAGTACTTC.

This chain links TRBV19 with TRBJ1-2; D possibly corresponds to TRBD1 (5 bases). V was pared by 2 bases and J by 5 bases, with 15 bases between. The CDR3 runs to 15 residues. Per the germline V gene, CDR1 is LNHDA and CDR2 is SQIVND (reference sequence). The CDR3 here is CASSIPRRDEYGYTF. CDR3 DNA: TGTGCCAGTAGTATACCCCGCAGGGATGAGTATGGCTACACCTTC.

The chain is built from TRBV16 and TRBJ2-1, with 7 positions matching TRBD2. The CDR3 is 16 amino acids. The junction had 2 bases not matched to a gene; V was cut back by 0 bases and J by 0 bases. Germline assignment: CDR1 KGHSY and CDR2 FQNENV. CDR3 region: CASSQSPGGSYNEQFF. The CDR3 region has the DNA TGTGCCAGCAGCCAATCCCCGGGAGGCTCCTACAATGAGCAGTTCTTC.

This clone was seen more than once but under ten times. V gene TRBV29-1 combines with J gene TRBJ2-1; 9 nucleotides line up with TRBD2. The CDR3 totals 16 residues. V trimming: 3 bases; J trimming: 5 bases; junction bases outside the gene matches: 11. Per the germline V gene, CDR1 is SQVTM and CDR2 is ANQGSEA. The CDR3 is CSVESVAGERDNEQFF. The DNA of the CDR3 is TGCAGCGTTGAGTCGGTAGCGGGAGAAAGAGACAATGAGCAGTTCTTC.

This sequence joins TRBV6-6 and TRBJ2-1, with TRBD2 identical over 8 bases. The CDR3 totals 15 residues. V gave up 4 bases and J gave up 6 bases; unmatched junction bases: 8. In germline, CDR1 is MNHNY, CDR2 SVGAGI (reference sequence). CDR3 coding DNA: TGTGCCAGCAGTTCACCGGGACTAGGAATCAATGAGCAGTTCTTC. It encodes CASSSPGLGINEQFF.

The chain is built from TRBV6-5 and TRBJ1-5; the D gene is possibly TRBD1 (5 bases). The CDR3 covers 14 residues. The germline V and J ends were trimmed by 0 bases and 5 bases, with 8 bases remaining between them. The germline V gene encodes CDR1 MNHEY and CDR2 SVGAGI. The CDR3: CASSYSRTYQPQHF. CDR3 DNA sequence: TGTGCCAGCAGTTACTCTCGGACATATCAGCCCCAGCATTTT.